The rows below give T cell receptor beta chains drawn from one sample of a study of neurological immune-mediated disorders. TCRdb re-called the 5' RACE reads through MiXCR, storing one row per CDR3 protein. The table records about 33,000 distinct CDR3 sequences, about an eighth of them present only once. Sequencing was done on a sample of PBMCs. The receptors here all came from a woman in her thirties or forties in good health. CDR3s include the opening cysteine and the closing phenylalanine or tryptophan. A D gene is named only where the DNA matches it firmly. Where a row states a size, it is once, few, many or the class of an expanded clone; other rows omit it.

j_gene: TRBJ2-2
d_gene: .
abundance: many
v_gene: TRBV21-1
CDR3nt: TGTGCCAGCAGCCGTCGGGACAGGGGGCCGGGCGGGGAGCTGTTTTTT
CDR3aa: CASSRRDRGPGGELFF

j_gene: TRBJ2-3
d_gene: TRBD2
abundance: many
v_gene: TRBV27
CDR3nt: TGTGCCAGCAGCCTAGGGACTACTAGCACAGATACGCAGTATTTT
CDR3aa: CASSLGTTSTDTQYF

j_gene: TRBJ2-7
d_gene: .
abundance: many
v_gene: TRBV9
CDR3nt: TGTGCCAGCAGCGTTCTCCCAGCAGGTCCCCACGAGCAGTACTTC
CDR3aa: CASSVLPAGPHEQYF

j_gene: TRBJ2-1
d_gene: TRBD2
abundance: .
v_gene: TRBV4-1
CDR3nt: TGCGCCAGCAGCCAAGAGGGGACTAGCGGGACTAATGAGCAGTTCTTC
CDR3aa: CASSQEGTSGTNEQFF

j_gene: TRBJ2-2
d_gene: TRBD2
abundance: many
v_gene: TRBV4-2
CDR3nt: TGTGCCAGCAGCCAACATGGAGGACTAGCTCGTTCGAGCACCGGGGAGCTGTTTTTT
CDR3aa: CASSQHGGLARSSTGELFF

j_gene: TRBJ2-3
d_gene: .
abundance: many
v_gene: TRBV15
CDR3nt: TGTGCCACCAGCAGAGATGGACGCACAGATACGCAGTATTTT
CDR3aa: CATSRDGRTDTQYF

j_gene: TRBJ2-1
d_gene: .
abundance: .
v_gene: TRBV5-6
CDR3nt: TGTGCTAGCGGACCCGAGTATGAGCAGTTCTTC
CDR3aa: CASGPEYEQFF

j_gene: TRBJ2-7
d_gene: TRBD1
abundance: many
v_gene: TRBV27
CDR3nt: TGTGCCAGCAGTTTCGGGGACAGGGCCTACGAGCAGTACTTC
CDR3aa: CASSFGDRAYEQYF

j_gene: TRBJ2-2
d_gene: .
abundance: many
v_gene: TRBV5-1
CDR3nt: TGCGCCAGCAGACTGCGGGGAAACACCGGGGAGCTGTTTTTT
CDR3aa: CASRLRGNTGELFF

j_gene: TRBJ2-3
d_gene: TRBD2
abundance: many
v_gene: TRBV5-1
CDR3nt: TGCGCCAGCAGCTCGTATAGCGGGAGGGCAGATACGCAGTATTTT
CDR3aa: CASSSYSGRADTQYF

j_gene: TRBJ1-1
d_gene: .
abundance: many
v_gene: TRBV7-2
CDR3nt: TGTGCCAGCAGCCGCTTGAAGACTGAAGCTTTCTTT
CDR3aa: CASSRLKTEAFF

j_gene: TRBJ2-7
d_gene: .
abundance: many
v_gene: TRBV5-6
CDR3nt: TGTGCCAGCAGCCGGAGGTTGACTAGTCCCCACGAGCAGTACTTC
CDR3aa: CASSRRLTSPHEQYF

j_gene: TRBJ1-4
d_gene: .
abundance: many
v_gene: TRBV20-1
CDR3nt: TGCAGTGCTGGCAGAGCGGGGTATTTTAACGAAAAACTGTTTTTT
CDR3aa: CSAGRAGYFNEKLFF

j_gene: TRBJ2-3
d_gene: .
abundance: many
v_gene: TRBV15
CDR3nt: TGTGCCACCAGCAGAGTGGGGCGGAAGGGGGCAGATACGCAGTATTTT
CDR3aa: CATSRVGRKGADTQYF

j_gene: TRBJ2-5
d_gene: .
abundance: many
v_gene: TRBV20-1
CDR3nt: TGCAGTGCTAGTGGGGGAGGCGCTTGGACCCAGTACTTC
CDR3aa: CSASGGGAWTQYF

j_gene: TRBJ2-2
d_gene: .
abundance: many
v_gene: TRBV9
CDR3nt: TGTGCCAGCAGCGATTCGGGTAACACCGGGGAGCTGTTTTTT
CDR3aa: CASSDSGNTGELFF